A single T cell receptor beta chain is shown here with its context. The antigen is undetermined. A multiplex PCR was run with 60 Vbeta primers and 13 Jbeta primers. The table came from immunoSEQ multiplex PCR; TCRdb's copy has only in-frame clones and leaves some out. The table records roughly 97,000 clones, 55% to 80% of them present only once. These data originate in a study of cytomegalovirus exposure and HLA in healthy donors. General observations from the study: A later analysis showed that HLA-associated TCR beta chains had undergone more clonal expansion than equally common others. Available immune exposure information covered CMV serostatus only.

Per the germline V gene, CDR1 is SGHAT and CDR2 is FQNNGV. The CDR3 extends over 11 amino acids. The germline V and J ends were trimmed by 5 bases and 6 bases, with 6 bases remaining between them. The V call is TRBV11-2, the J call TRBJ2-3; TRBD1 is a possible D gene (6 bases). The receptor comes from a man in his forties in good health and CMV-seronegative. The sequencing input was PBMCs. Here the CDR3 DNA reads TGTGCCAGCAGCCAGGGGGATACGCAGTATTTT. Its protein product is CASSQGDTQYF.